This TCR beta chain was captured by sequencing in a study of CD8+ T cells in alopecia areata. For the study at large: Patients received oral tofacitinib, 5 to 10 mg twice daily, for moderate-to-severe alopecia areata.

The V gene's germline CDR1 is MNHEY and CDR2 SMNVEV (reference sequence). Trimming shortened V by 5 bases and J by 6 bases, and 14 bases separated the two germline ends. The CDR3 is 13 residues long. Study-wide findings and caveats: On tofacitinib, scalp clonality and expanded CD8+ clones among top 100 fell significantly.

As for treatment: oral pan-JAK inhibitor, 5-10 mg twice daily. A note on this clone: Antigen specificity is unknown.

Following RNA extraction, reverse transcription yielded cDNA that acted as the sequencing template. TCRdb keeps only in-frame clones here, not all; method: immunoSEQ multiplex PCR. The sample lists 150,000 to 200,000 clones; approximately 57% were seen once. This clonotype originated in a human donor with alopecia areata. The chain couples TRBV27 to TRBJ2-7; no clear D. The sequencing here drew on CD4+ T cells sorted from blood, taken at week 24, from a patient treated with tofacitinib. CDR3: CASSPLFGFEQYF. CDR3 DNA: TGTGCCAGCAGTCCCCTGTTCGGGTTCGAGCAGTACTTC.